Each of the 18 T cell receptor beta chains below was sequenced from the same sample in a study of blood T cell repertoires in COVID-19. The data were produced by immunoSEQ multiplex PCR, yet TCRdb's version contains in-frame clones alone and is incomplete. The data show tens of thousands of clones, over 80% seen once. The sample was peripheral blood. The receptors derive from a man aged 40-50 years with acute or convalescent COVID-19.

V gene TRBV10-2 combines with J gene TRBJ2-3; no firm D call. This CDR3 spans 16 amino acids. Per germline, CDR1 WSHSY and CDR2 SAAADI. V gave up 4 bases and J gave up 1 base, with 15 bases separating them. The CDR3 coding sequence is TGCGCCAGCAGTGTACCAGAGCGAGAGGGCACAGATACGCAGTATTTT. Residues: CASSVPEREGTDTQYF.

This chain uses TRBV27 with TRBJ2-1; 8 positions match TRBD2. Germline V gives CDR1 MNHEY, CDR2 SMNVEV (reference sequence). The CDR3 has 12 amino acids. J lost 10 bases, V lost 3 bases, and 2 bases had no gene match. The CDR3 loop reads CASSLRGAEQFF. The CDR3 DNA is TGTGCCAGCAGTTTGCGGGGGGCCGAGCAGTTCTTC.

The chain uses TRBV5-8 and TRBJ2-7; D may be TRBD2 (7 bases). The CDR3 is 16 residues long. Trimming removed 5 bases at V and 0 bases at J, with 18 bases between. Per the germline V gene, CDR1 is SGHTS and CDR2 is YDEGEE. In DNA, the CDR3 is TGTGCCAGCAGGGGGGGGCAGGGATTCGGCTCCTACGAGCAGTACTTC. This encodes CASRGGQGFGSYEQYF.

In regard to this clone: The same CDR3 can be traced to other DNA sequences in this sample. This chain uses TRBV27 with TRBJ1-1; D ambiguous. Between the trimmed V and J ends, which lost 2 bases and 4 bases, there was a span of 8 bases. The CDR3 consists of 13 residues. Germline-derived CDR1 and CDR2 are MNHEY and SMNVEV (reference sequence). The CDR3 reads CASSLGRGTEAFF. CDR3 in DNA: TGTGCCAGCAGTTTAGGGCGGGGCACTGAAGCTTTCTTT.

A remark on this clone: One junction end does not reproduce the germline sequence, and a read error may be involved. The chain uses TRBV12-3 or TRBV12-4 and TRBJ2-7, with D possibly TRBD2 on 5 matching bases. CDR3 length equals 12 residues. The CDR3 reads CASSLSSTRRHF. The CDR3 DNA reads as TGTGCCAGCAGTTTAAGTTCAACTAGGAGACACTTC.

This clone was detected once. This chain connects TRBV6-5 to TRBJ2-3; perhaps TRBD1 as D (5 bases). The germline V gene encodes CDR1 MNHEY and CDR2 SVGAGI. This CDR3 comprises 12 residues. Trimming took 6 bases from V and 1 from J, leaving 5 bases between them. CDR3 loop: CASRGGTDTQYF. The CDR3 region has the DNA TGTGCCAGCAGAGGGGGCACAGATACGCAGTATTTT.

Only one count was recorded for this clone. The chain combines TRBV7-6 with TRBJ2-3, with 7 bases fitting TRBD2. J lost 3 bases, V lost 1 base, and 1 base had no gene match. The CDR3 is 14 amino acids. Germline V gene lookup returns CDR1 SGHVS and CDR2 FNYEAQ. The CDR3 here is CASSLGAGTDTQYF. The CDR3 nucleotides read TGTGCCAGCAGCTTAGGAGCGGGAACAGATACGCAGTATTTT.

CDR3 nucleotide sequence: TGTGCCTGGAGTGTACAGGGGTCCGATCAGCCCCAGCATTTT. Amino acids: CAWSVQGSDQPQHF. The chain joins TRBV30 to TRBJ1-5, with 7 bases identical to TRBD1. CDR1 is GTSNPN and CDR2 is SVGIG in the germline V gene (reference sequence). This CDR3 spans 14 amino acids. V shed 0 bases and J 5 bases; nucleotides not matched to a gene: 4.

CDR3 sequence: CASRRGQVYNEQFF. CDR3 nucleotide sequence: TGTGCCAGCAGAAGGGGACAGGTGTACAATGAGCAGTTCTTC. V gene TRBV5-8 combines with J gene TRBJ2-1; 8 bases are a match to TRBD1. V shed 5 bases, J shed 4 bases, and the junction held 5 bases outside the gene matches. Germline V CDR1 and CDR2: SGHTS, YDEGEE. This CDR3 is 14 amino acids long.

The chain carries TRBV5-4 and TRBJ2-3; 12 nucleotides agree with TRBD2. This CDR3 has 19 residues. V lost 4 bases to trimming and J lost 2 bases; unmatched junction nucleotides: 14. The germline CDR1 and CDR2 sequences are SGHNT and YYREEE (reference sequence). As DNA, the CDR3 is TGTGCCAGCAGCACCTGGACTAGCGGGGACGAACTGGACACAGATACGCAGTATTTT. Translated, it gives CASSTWTSGDELDTDTQYF.

The chain carries TRBV19 and TRBJ1-1; D might be TRBD1 (6 bases). Germline V gives CDR1 LNHDA, CDR2 SQIVND (reference sequence). The CDR3 runs to 11 residues. Trimming removed 7 bases at V and 4 bases at J, with 7 bases between. CDR3 nucleotide sequence: TGTGCCAGTAAGGACAGCACTGAAGCTTTCTTT. The encoded protein is CASKDSTEAFF.

The CDR3 DNA is TGTGCCAGCACCAACACGGGAAGAACTAATGAAAAACTGTTTTTT. Translation: CASTNTGRTNEKLFF. The chain combines TRBV2 with TRBJ1-4; D uncertain. This CDR3 spans 15 amino acids. Germline V gene data show CDR1 as SNHLY and CDR2 as FYNNEI. V dropped 7 bases and J dropped 1 base, with 13 bases sitting between them. The variable domain in full, completed from reference TRBV2 and TRBJ1-4, reads EPEVTQTPSHQVTQMGQEVILRCVPISNHLYFYWYRQILGQKVEFLVSFYNNEISEKSEIFDDQFSVERPDGSNFTLKIRSTKLEDSAMYFCASTNTGRTNEKLFFGSGTQLSVL.

This rearrangement joins TRBV7-9 to TRBJ2-2; D is perhaps TRBD2 (6 bases). The V gene's germline CDR1 is SEHNR and CDR2 FQNEAQ (reference sequence). The CDR3 has 18 amino acids. The V end lost 5 bases, the J end lost 5 bases, and 24 bases lay between the germline ends. In DNA, the CDR3 is TGTGCCAGCAGCAAAAAAGCCGGGACTCCGGTAGGGACCGGGGAGCTGTTTTTT. This codes for CASSKKAGTPVGTGELFF.

V is TRBV11-2 and J is TRBJ2-2, with D unclear. Germline V gives CDR1 SGHAT, CDR2 FQNNGV. CDR3 size: 14 residues. V lost 2 bases and J 0 bases, leaving 4 bases between the germline ends. The CDR3 loop reads CASSLRANTGELFF. The CDR3 nucleotides read TGTGCCAGCAGCTTAAGAGCGAACACCGGGGAGCTGTTTTTT.

In this sample, this clone is medium-sized (0.01 to 0.1%). This chain connects TRBV2 to TRBJ2-3, with D possibly being TRBD2 (6 bases). The CDR3 runs 15 residues. Trimming shortened V by 2 bases and J by 5 bases, and 14 bases separated the two germline ends. Germline V gene lookup returns CDR1 SNHLY and CDR2 FYNNEI. The CDR3, as DNA: TGTGCCAGCAGTGAATCCACTAGCTACGGAGATACGCAGTATTTT. Its translation is CASSESTSYGDTQYF.

V and J are TRBV29-1 and TRBJ2-7, with unresolved D. This CDR3 contains 12 residues. Germline assignment: CDR1 SQVTM and CDR2 ANQGSEA. V was cut by 5 bases and J by 1 base, with 9 bases left in between. CDR3 in DNA: TGCAGCGTTATCGAGAATTCCTACGAGCAGTACTTC. Its protein product is CSVIENSYEQYF.

This chain links TRBV3-1 (or the pseudogene TRBV3-2) with TRBJ2-1; 7 bases fit TRBD2. V was clipped by 2 bases and J by 7 bases; unmatched bases: 11. The CDR3 contains 16 residues. In germline, CDR1 is LGHDT, CDR2 YNNKEL (reference sequence). DNA of the CDR3: TGTGCCAGCAGCCAAATGGAGACTAGCTTTGGGAATGAGCAGTTCTTC. It is translated as CASSQMETSFGNEQFF.

This chain connects TRBV7-2 to TRBJ2-1; the D gene is possibly TRBD1 (6 bases). V dropped 5 bases and J dropped 6 bases, with 17 bases sitting between them. CDR1 SGHTA and CDR2 FQGNSA come from the germline V gene. The CDR3 is 15 amino acids. CDR3 nucleotide sequence: TGTGCCAGCAGCACACGGGACACCTGGGGCAATGAGCAGTTCTTC. Its protein is CASSTRDTWGNEQFF.